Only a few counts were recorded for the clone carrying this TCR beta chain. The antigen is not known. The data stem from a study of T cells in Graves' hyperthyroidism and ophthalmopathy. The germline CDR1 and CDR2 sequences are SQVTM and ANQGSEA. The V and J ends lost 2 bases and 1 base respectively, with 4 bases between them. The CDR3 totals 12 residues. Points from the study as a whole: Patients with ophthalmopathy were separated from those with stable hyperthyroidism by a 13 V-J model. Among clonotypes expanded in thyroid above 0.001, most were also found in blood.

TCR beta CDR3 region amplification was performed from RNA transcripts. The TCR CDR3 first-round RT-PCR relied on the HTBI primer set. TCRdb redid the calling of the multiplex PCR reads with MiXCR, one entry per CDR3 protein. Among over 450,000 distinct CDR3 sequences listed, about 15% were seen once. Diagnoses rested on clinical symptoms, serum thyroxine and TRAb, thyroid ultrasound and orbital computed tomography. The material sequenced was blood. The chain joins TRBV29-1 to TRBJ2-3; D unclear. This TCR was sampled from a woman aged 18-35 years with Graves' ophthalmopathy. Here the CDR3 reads CSVEPGTDTQYF. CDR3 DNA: TGCAGCGTTGAACCAGGCACAGATACGCAGTATTTT.